The 29 T cell receptor beta chains presented below share a single source sample, sequenced in a study of beta chain features in type 1 diabetes. General study points: Among patients with Type 1 diabetes, TCRB CDR3s were moderately but significantly shorter in every one of the four CD4+ subsets.

These receptors have no identified antigens. The whole isolated RNA underwent reverse transcription, so sequencing captured expressed TCRB transcripts. TCRdb keeps only in-frame clones here, not all; method: immunoSEQ multiplex PCR. There are roughly 400,000 clones in the sample; around 10% occur only once, and about 0.63% lies in the top ten. The sequencing input was central memory CD4+ T cells from blood. The receptors were gathered from a man aged 30-40 years with type 1 diabetes.

This clone appeared a few times. For the CDR3, the DNA is TGTGCCAGTAGTAAAGTTAACAGGGGACGCCCGAAGGCTAACTATGGCTACACCTTC. It translates to CASSKVNRGRPKANYGYTF. V and J are TRBV19 and TRBJ1-2; 7 bases fit TRBD1. This CDR3 comprises 19 residues. Germline CDR1 reads LNHDA; CDR2 reads SQIVND (reference sequence). V gave up 4 bases and J gave up 0 bases; unmatched junction bases: 17.

V usage is TRBV29-1 and J usage is TRBJ2-5, with 9 bases aligning to TRBD1. Germline trimming cut 8 bases from V and 4 bases from J; bases unmatched to any gene: 11. CDR1 and CDR2 from the germline V gene are SQVTM and ANQGSEA. This CDR3 is 14 amino acids long. The CDR3 protein is CSLWTGVNRETQYF. Written as DNA, the CDR3 is TGCAGCTTATGGACAGGGGTAAATAGAGAGACCCAGTACTTC. The variable domain in full, with the rest retrieved from reference TRBV29-1 and TRBJ2-5, is SAVISQKPSRDICQRGTSLTIQCQVDSQVTMMFWYRQQPGQSLTLIATANQGSEATYESGFVIDKFPISRPNLTFSTLTVSNMSPEDSSIYLCSLWTGVNRETQYFGPGTRLLVL.

This clone turned up a few times. A far larger clone is a single base away, which makes a read error likely. The rearrangement links TRBV11-3 to TRBJ2-1; 7 nucleotides match TRBD1. The germline gives CDR1 SGHNT, CDR2 YENEEA. V was pared by 3 bases and J by 6 bases, with 2 bases of the junction left unmatched. CDR3 length: 13 amino acids. The CDR3 nucleotides are TGTGCCAGCAGCTTCGCAGGGGGCAATGAGCAGTTCTTC. It specifies CASSFAGGNEQFF.

The CDR3 DNA follows: TGTGCCAGCTCACCCGTACAGGGGGGACGAAGTACTGAAGCTTTCTTT. Its protein product is CASSPVQGGRSTEAFF. The V call is TRBV18, the J call TRBJ1-1; the match to TRBD1 covers 8 bases. Germline loops: CDR1 KGHSH, CDR2 LQKENI. This CDR3 region has 16 residues. V shed 3 bases, J shed 5 bases, and the junction held 11 bases outside the gene matches.

This clone occurred a few times. The J gene is TRBJ1-5, the V gene TRBV7-9, with D possibly matching TRBD1 (5 bases). This CDR3 is 15 amino acids long. V lost 5 bases to trimming and J lost 2 bases, with 13 bases between them. From germline, CDR1 is SEHNR and CDR2 FQNEAQ (reference sequence). For the CDR3, the DNA is TGTGCCAGCAGCGGGGCCAGGGTAGGCAATCAGCCCCAGCATTTT. Protein sequence: CASSGARVGNQPQHF.

V and J are TRBV6-5 and TRBJ1-5, with a tentative D call TRBD1 (6 bases). CDR1 and CDR2 from the germline V gene are MNHEY and SVGAGI. The V gene lost 5 bases and the J gene lost 3 bases, with 11 bases spanning the gap. There are 14 residues in the CDR3. This chain's CDR3 is CASSGRQVNQPQHF. CDR3 nucleotides: TGTGCCAGCAGTGGACGACAGGTCAATCAGCCCCAGCATTTT.

This clone was observed a handful of times. The rearrangement uses TRBV7-2 and TRBJ2-5; D possibly matches TRBD1 or TRBD2 (6 bases each). V was clipped by 6 bases and J by 4 bases, with 12 bases between them. The CDR3 covers 13 residues. Germline CDR1 and CDR2: SGHTA and FQGNSA. CDR3 sequence reads: CASSEGGRETQYF. The CDR3 DNA sequence: TGTGCCAGCAGTGAGGGGGGCCGAGAGACCCAGTACTTC.

This clone was observed a few times. CDR3 sequence reads: CASSQASYEQYF. The DNA for the CDR3 is TGTGCCAGCAGCCAAGCCTCCTACGAGCAGTACTTC. The chain couples TRBV7-2 to TRBJ2-7, with D unresolved. The CDR3 runs to 12 residues. Germline V lookup: CDR1 SGHTA, CDR2 FQGNSA. V was trimmed by 5 bases and J by 0 bases, leaving 5 bases between them.

The rearrangement joins TRBV7-3 to TRBJ2-5; unclear D gene. Trimming cost V 2 bases and J 2 bases, with 12 bases left between them. Per the germline V gene, CDR1 is SGHTA and CDR2 is FQGTGA. The CDR3 is 15 residues long. CDR3 loop: CASSLGGGNQETQYF. The CDR3, as DNA: TGTGCCAGCAGCTTAGGTGGTGGCAATCAAGAGACCCAGTACTTC.

CDR3 in amino acids: CASSGTASSYEQYF. The CDR3 DNA is TGCGCCAGCAGTGGGACAGCCAGCTCCTACGAGCAGTACTTC. The gene calls are TRBV10-2 and TRBJ2-7, with D perhaps TRBD1 (6 bases). The V end was cut by 4 bases, the J end by 0 bases, with 10 bases between. This CDR3 has 14 residues. Germline V CDR1 and CDR2: WSHSY, SAAADI.

The rearrangement joins TRBV21-1 to TRBJ2-6; the DNA was not used to check the table's D call, TRBD1. TRBV21-1 is an annotated pseudogene. CDR3 length equals 20 residues. As DNA, the CDR3 is TGTGCCAGCAGCAAAGGGGTCGTGGGACAGGGGCGCGCTGGGGCCAACGTCCTGACTTTC. Encoded protein: CASSKGVVGQGRAGANVLTF.

This clone was detected a few times. The rearrangement links TRBV28 to TRBJ2-6, with a possible D match to TRBD1 (5 bases). This CDR3 has 15 residues. The germline CDR1 and CDR2 sequences are MDHEN and SYDVKM. V was pared by 6 bases and J by 0 bases, with 9 bases between. The CDR3 here is CASSMTASGANVLTF. The CDR3 coding sequence is TGTGCCAGCAGCATGACAGCCTCTGGGGCCAACGTCCTGACTTTC.

This clone was observed many times. The chain couples TRBV5-4 to TRBJ1-2, with 9 bases lining up with TRBD1. V lost 4 bases to trimming and J lost 1 base; unmatched junction nucleotides: 11. The CDR3 covers 17 residues. Per the germline V gene, CDR1 is SGHNT and CDR2 is YYREEE (reference sequence). CDR3 DNA: TGTGCCAGCAGCCCCACCTACAGGGGGCGCGGTAACTATGGCTACACCTTC. Translated, it gives CASSPTYRGRGNYGYTF.

This clone was recorded a few times. The chain links TRBV23-1 to TRBJ2-1, with 7 bases matching TRBD2. TRBV23-1 belongs to the ORF category, with a function that is uncertain. After removal of 6 bases from V and 7 bases from J, the junction contained 9 bases not matched to a gene. The CDR3 is 14 residues long. The CDR3 loop reads CASSQELAANEQFF. CDR3 in DNA: TGCGCCAGCAGCCAAGAGCTAGCGGCAAATGAGCAGTTCTTC.

This clone was counted ten times or more. The chain is built from TRBV5-4 and TRBJ2-1; D possibly uses TRBD1 or TRBD2 (5 bases each). Trimming removed 7 bases at V and 7 bases at J, with 15 bases between. The CDR3 has 13 amino acids. Germline loops: CDR1 SGHNT, CDR2 YYREEE (reference sequence). CDR3 loop: CASLRDLGNEQFF. The CDR3 DNA sequence: TGTGCCAGCCTCCGGGACCTTGGGAATGAGCAGTTCTTC.

This clone showed up many times. The genes are TRBV19 and TRBJ2-2, with 13 nucleotides matching TRBD2. The CDR3 sequence is 18 residues long. Per the germline V gene, CDR1 is LNHDA and CDR2 is SQIVND (reference sequence). Germline trimming cut 3 bases from V and 3 bases from J; bases unmatched to any gene: 7. Here the CDR3 reads CASSISGLAGADTGELFF. The CDR3 bases are TGTGCCAGTAGTATCTCAGGACTAGCGGGAGCCGACACCGGGGAGCTGTTTTTT.

The chain couples TRBV7-2 to TRBJ1-2, with 9 bases lining up with TRBD1. This CDR3 comprises 17 residues. With V trimmed by 0 bases and J by 4 bases, 9 bases remained unmatched. Per the germline V gene, CDR1 is SGHTA and CDR2 is FQGNSA. The CDR3 reads CASSLAPGQGLAYGYTF. The DNA for the CDR3 is TGTGCCAGCAGCTTAGCGCCGGGACAGGGTCTGGCCTATGGCTACACCTTC.

V usage is TRBV5-1 and J usage is TRBJ2-7; tentative D call: TRBD1 (6 bases). This CDR3 spans 15 amino acids. Deletions cut 4 bases from V and 1 base from J, with 15 bases between. Germline lookup yields CDR1 SGHRS and CDR2 YFSETQ. The CDR3 coding sequence is TGCGCCAGCAGCCCCACAGGGAGCATTTCCTACGAGCAGTACTTC. This translates into CASSPTGSISYEQYF.

This clone was counted between two and nine times. The gene calls are TRBV27 and TRBJ1-5, with D unclear. V lost 3 bases to trimming and J lost 10 bases, with 13 bases between them. This CDR3 is built from 13 residues. The germline V gene encodes CDR1 MNHEY and CDR2 SMNVEV (reference sequence). The CDR3: CASSLQKGDPQHF. The CDR3, as DNA: TGTGCCAGCAGTTTGCAAAAAGGCGATCCCCAGCATTTT.

This chain uses TRBV14 with TRBJ2-3; D is perhaps TRBD1 (5 bases). V shed 0 bases and J shed 1 base, with 8 bases lying between them. The CDR3 runs 15 residues. Per germline, CDR1 SGHDN and CDR2 FVKESK. In nucleotides, the CDR3 is TGTGCCAGCAGCCAAGATTTCAGGGGCACAGATACGCAGTATTTT. Its protein is CASSQDFRGTDTQYF.

A few counts support this clone. The chain combines TRBV28 with TRBJ2-3, with D perhaps matching TRBD2 (7 bases). CDR1 and CDR2 from the germline V gene are MDHEN and SYDVKM. The CDR3 covers 14 residues. Trimming took 6 bases from V and 4 from J, leaving 14 bases between them. CDR3 coding DNA: TGTGCCAGCAGGGCGGCGGGGGCGGCAGATACGCAGTATTTT. Translation: CASRAAGAADTQYF.

The chain couples TRBV19 to TRBJ2-7, with D maybe TRBD2 (5 bases). Trimming left V 5 bases short and J 4 bases short, with 21 bases between. CDR1 LNHDA and CDR2 SQIVND come from the germline V gene (reference sequence). The CDR3 covers 16 residues. The CDR3 DNA is TGTGCCAGTAGTCAAACCCGGACTTGGTCCCCTTACGAGCAGTACTTC. Translation: CASSQTRTWSPYEQYF.

The genes are TRBV7-2 and TRBJ2-1; possibly TRBD1 for D (5 bases). The CDR3 covers 14 residues. Germline V CDR1 and CDR2: SGHTA, FQGNSA. V dropped 4 bases and J dropped 4 bases, with 11 bases sitting between them. Here the CDR3 DNA reads TGTGCCAGCAGCTCACAGGCAGGGTACAATGAGCAGTTCTTC. Translated: CASSSQAGYNEQFF.

The chain employs TRBV7-9 and TRBJ1-1; D call uncertain. Germline loops: CDR1 SEHNR, CDR2 FQNEAQ (reference sequence). Trimming shortened V by 5 bases and J by 2 bases, and 9 bases separated the two germline ends. The CDR3 runs to 13 residues. The DNA of the CDR3 is TGTGCCAGCAGCCAGGAACCTAACACTGAAGCTTTCTTT. It translates to CASSQEPNTEAFF.

This clone has more than one count but fewer than ten. The J gene is TRBJ1-1, the V gene TRBV11-1; maybe TRBD1 (5 bases). This CDR3 is built from 15 residues. V was trimmed by 5 bases and J by 1 base, leaving 14 bases between them. Per the germline V gene, CDR1 is SGHAT and CDR2 is FQDESV (reference sequence). For the CDR3, the DNA is TGTGCCAGCAGCACCTACTCAGGGAAGAACACTGAAGCTTTCTTT. Its translation: CASSTYSGKNTEAFF.

A remark on this clone: The junction does not match germline at one end; this may be a read error. The chain is built from TRBV6-1 and TRBJ1-2; no definite D call. The CDR3 has 13 amino acids. The germline V gene has CDR1 MNHNS and CDR2 SASEGT. Written as DNA, the CDR3 is TGTGCCATCAGTGAGTCGGGAGACTATGGCTACACCTTC. Residues: CAISESGDYGYTF.

The count of this clone is one. The genes are TRBV28 and TRBJ1-1; D ambiguous. This CDR3 has 14 residues. V lost 9 bases to trimming and J lost 3 bases, with 17 bases between them. The germline gives CDR1 MDHEN, CDR2 SYDVKM. The CDR3, as DNA: TGTGCCAGTTTTCCACTTGGTCGGGACACTGAAGCTTTCTTT. It translates to CASFPLGRDTEAFF.

This clone was detected many times. V gene TRBV7-6 combines with J gene TRBJ2-7; 12 bases align to TRBD1. The CDR3 sequence is 15 residues long. Germline CDR1 SGHVS, CDR2 FNYEAQ. Trimming at V came to 6 bases and at J to 5 bases, leaving 8 bases not matched to a gene. CDR3 DNA: TGTGCCAGCAGTTTACCCGGGACAGGGGGCAACGAGCAGTACTTC. Amino acid sequence: CASSLPGTGGNEQYF.

The table lists this clone with a few counts. The chain employs TRBV11-3 and TRBJ1-1; D perhaps matches TRBD1 (5 bases). Trimming removed 5 bases at V and 1 base at J, with 11 bases between. This CDR3 has 14 residues. Germline values: CDR1 SGHNT, CDR2 YENEEA. The CDR3, as DNA: TGTGCCAGCAGCCCTGGGGGAGGGAACACTGAAGCTTTCTTT. Its translation is CASSPGGGNTEAFF.